The T cell receptor (beta chain) described here comes from a study of OX40 agonist ivuxolimab in advanced cancers. A note on the overall study: Ivuxolimab was an agonistic, fully human IgG2 monoclonal antibody directed against OX40 (CD134), a costimulatory receptor. Intravenous ivuxolimab was administered to patients every 2 weeks at six dose levels: 0.01, 0.1, 0.3, 1.5, 3 and 10 mg/kg. Among the roughly 50 dose-escalation patients, some 20 had hepatocellular carcinoma, 15 or so melanoma, 9 renal cell carcinoma and 9 head and neck cancer. A male proportion of under 85% and a mean age of 60 years, ranging from about 20 to 80, were recorded for the dose-escalation cohort. Patients were allowed to have had prior anti-PD-1, anti-PD-L1 or anti-CTLA-4 therapy, and approximately 40% of the dose-escalation patients had previously received checkpoint inhibitors. Partial responses occurred in three dose-escalation patients: two with cutaneous melanoma and one with hepatocellular carcinoma. Peripheral TCRbeta sequencing aimed to test whether ivuxolimab altered TCR sequence diversity and caused clonal T-cell expansion. The paper covers the monotherapy dose-escalation part of the phase I ivuxolimab trial, which included N ≈ 52 patients.

Genomic DNA was isolated from the sorted cells so that the TCRbeta CDR3 region could be sequenced. The immunoSEQ Assay was used for sequencing of TCRbeta CDR3 regions. TCRdb's version of the immuneACCESS table is confined to in-frame rearrangements and falls short of the full clone set. An unresolved V gene accounts for under half of the shortfall where checked; the remainder is of unknown origin. This sample lists 15,000 or so clones; under 80% were detected once. Together, the top ten hold around a third of the sample. This clone was seen a handful of times. It lacks a known antigen. No qualities accompany the bases; no much larger clone lies one base away. The CDR3 goes from the cysteine to the phenylalanine over 14 residues. The entry retains the CDR3 DNA only, 42 bases that are in frame from base 1. According to the germline V gene, CDR1 reads SGHDN and CDR2 reads FVKESK. The trim is 1 base for V and 8 bases for J, with a gap of 14 bases between the germline ends.

Results the study describes overall, beyond this receptor: At doses of 0.1 to 3.0 mg/kg, clonal expansion of both CD4+ and CD8+ blood T cells was observed from baseline to week 6. After ivuxolimab, CD8+ T cells had more expanded clones than CD4+ T cells on average. Partial responders in the 0.1-3.0 mg/kg groups had among the lowest normalized peripheral clonal expansion, especially among CD8+ T cells. The antigen specificity of the clonally expanded peripheral T cells was not determined. Low levels of normalized T-cell clonal expansion were also shown by some nonresponding patients.

The trial excluded patients who had a history of autoimmune disease or who were on systemic immunosuppression. Peripheral blood for TCR sequencing was collected from all dose cohorts at baseline, on cycle 4 day 1, and on cycle 7 day 1. Samples came from an open-label, multicenter, first-in-human phase I dose-escalation trial of ivuxolimab. Adults with locally advanced or metastatic head and neck squamous cell, hepatocellular, melanoma or renal cell carcinoma were enrolled in the trial. Before TCR sequencing, CD4+ and CD8+ T cells were separately sorted from peripheral blood. Source: CD4+ or CD8+ T cells sorted from blood, taken in a trial of the OX40 agonist ivuxolimab. The TCR sequence derives from an adult with an advanced solid tumor such as melanoma, head and neck, liver or kidney cancer. The chain couples TRBV14 to TRBJ1-2; the D segment cannot be called with confidence. The nucleotide sequence reads TGTGCCAGCAGCCAAGCCCCAGGTTATAGAGGCTACACCTTC. It is translated as CASSQAPGYRGYTF. Joined to the reference TRBV14 and TRBJ1-2 proteins, this CDR3 gives the full variable domain: EAGVTQFPSHSVIEKGQTVTLRCDPISGHDNLYWYRRVMGKEIKFLLHFVKESKQDESGMPNNRFLAERTGGTYSTLKVQPAELEDSGVYFCASSQAPGYRGYTFGSGTRLTVV.